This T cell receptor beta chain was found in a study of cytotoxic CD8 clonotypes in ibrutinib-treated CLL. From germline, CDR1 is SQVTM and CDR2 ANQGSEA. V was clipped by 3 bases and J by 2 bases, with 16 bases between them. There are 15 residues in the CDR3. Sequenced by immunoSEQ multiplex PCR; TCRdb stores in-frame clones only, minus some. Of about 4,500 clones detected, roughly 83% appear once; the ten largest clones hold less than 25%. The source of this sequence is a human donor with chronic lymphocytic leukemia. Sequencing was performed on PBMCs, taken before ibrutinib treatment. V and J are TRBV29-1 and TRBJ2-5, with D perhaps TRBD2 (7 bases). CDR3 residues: CSVEGGGDTQETQYF. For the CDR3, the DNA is TGCAGCGTTGAGGGTGGGGGGGACACACAAGAGACCCAGTACTTC.